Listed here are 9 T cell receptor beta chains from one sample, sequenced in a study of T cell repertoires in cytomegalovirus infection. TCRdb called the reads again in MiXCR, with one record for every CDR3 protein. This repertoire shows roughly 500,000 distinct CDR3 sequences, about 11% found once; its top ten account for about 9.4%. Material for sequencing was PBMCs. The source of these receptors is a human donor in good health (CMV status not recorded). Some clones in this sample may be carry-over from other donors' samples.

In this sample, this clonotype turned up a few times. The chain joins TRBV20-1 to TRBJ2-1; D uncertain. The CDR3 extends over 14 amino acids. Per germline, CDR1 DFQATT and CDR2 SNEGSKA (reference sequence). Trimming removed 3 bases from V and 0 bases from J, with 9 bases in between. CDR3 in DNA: TGCAGTGCTAGGGGAACCAGCTCCTACAATGAGCAGTTCTTC. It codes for CSARGTSSYNEQFF.

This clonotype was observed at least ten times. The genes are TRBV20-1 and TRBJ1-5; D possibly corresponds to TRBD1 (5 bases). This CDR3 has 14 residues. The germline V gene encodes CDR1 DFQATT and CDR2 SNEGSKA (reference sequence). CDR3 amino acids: CSAGGGLGNQPQHF. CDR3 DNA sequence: TGCAGCGCAGGTGGGGGTTTGGGCAATCAGCCCCAGCATTTT.

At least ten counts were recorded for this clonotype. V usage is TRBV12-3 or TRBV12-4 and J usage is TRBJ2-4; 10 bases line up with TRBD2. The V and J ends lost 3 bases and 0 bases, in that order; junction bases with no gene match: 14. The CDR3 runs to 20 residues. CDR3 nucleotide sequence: TGTGCCAGCAGTTTCAGGTTGGCTAGCGGGAGATCGGGAGCCAAAAACATTCAGTACTTC. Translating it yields CASSFRLASGRSGAKNIQYF.

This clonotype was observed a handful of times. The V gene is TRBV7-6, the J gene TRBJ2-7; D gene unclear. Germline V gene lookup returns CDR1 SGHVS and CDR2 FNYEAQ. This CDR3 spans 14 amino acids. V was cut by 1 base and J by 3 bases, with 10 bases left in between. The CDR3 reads CASSLGGTYYEQYF. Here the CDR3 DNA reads TGTGCCAGCAGCTTAGGGGGAACCTACTACGAGCAGTACTTC.

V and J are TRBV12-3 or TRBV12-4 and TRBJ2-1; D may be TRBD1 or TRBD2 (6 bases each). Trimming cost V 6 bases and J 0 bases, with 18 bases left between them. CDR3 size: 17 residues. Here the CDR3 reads CASSGQGTQSSYNEQFF. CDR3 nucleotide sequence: TGTGCCAGCAGCGGGCAGGGGACTCAGAGCTCCTACAATGAGCAGTTCTTC.

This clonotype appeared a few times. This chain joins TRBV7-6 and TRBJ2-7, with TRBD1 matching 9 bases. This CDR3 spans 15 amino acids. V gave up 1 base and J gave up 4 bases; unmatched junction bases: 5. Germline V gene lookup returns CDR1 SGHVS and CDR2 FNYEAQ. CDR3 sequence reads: CASSLEQGALYEQYF. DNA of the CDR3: TGTGCCAGCAGCTTAGAACAGGGGGCGCTTTACGAGCAGTACTTC.

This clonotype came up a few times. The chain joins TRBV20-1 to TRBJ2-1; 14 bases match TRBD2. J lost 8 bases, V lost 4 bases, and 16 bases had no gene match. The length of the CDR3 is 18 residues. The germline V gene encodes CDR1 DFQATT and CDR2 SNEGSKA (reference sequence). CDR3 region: CSATPAGLAGVIGDEQFF. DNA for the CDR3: TGCAGTGCTACCCCCGCGGGACTAGCGGGAGTCATCGGGGATGAGCAGTTCTTC.

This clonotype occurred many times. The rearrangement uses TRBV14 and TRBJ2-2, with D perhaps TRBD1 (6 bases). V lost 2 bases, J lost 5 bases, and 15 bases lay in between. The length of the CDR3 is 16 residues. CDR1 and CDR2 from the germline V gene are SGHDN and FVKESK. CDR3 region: CASSQPSGVGTGELFF. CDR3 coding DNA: TGTGCCAGCAGCCAACCCTCAGGGGTAGGAACCGGGGAGCTGTTTTTT.

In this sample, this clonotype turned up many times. The CDR3 DNA is TGTGCCAGCCCCCCACTCGGGGACGGGCCGTCCAAAAACATTCAGTACTTC. Amino acids: CASPPLGDGPSKNIQYF. The V call is TRBV6-6, the J call TRBJ2-4; D tentatively fits TRBD1 or TRBD2 (5 bases each). The V and J ends lost 8 bases and 2 bases respectively, with 22 bases between them. The CDR3 is made up of 17 amino acids. Per the germline V gene, CDR1 is MNHNY and CDR2 is SVGAGI (reference sequence).